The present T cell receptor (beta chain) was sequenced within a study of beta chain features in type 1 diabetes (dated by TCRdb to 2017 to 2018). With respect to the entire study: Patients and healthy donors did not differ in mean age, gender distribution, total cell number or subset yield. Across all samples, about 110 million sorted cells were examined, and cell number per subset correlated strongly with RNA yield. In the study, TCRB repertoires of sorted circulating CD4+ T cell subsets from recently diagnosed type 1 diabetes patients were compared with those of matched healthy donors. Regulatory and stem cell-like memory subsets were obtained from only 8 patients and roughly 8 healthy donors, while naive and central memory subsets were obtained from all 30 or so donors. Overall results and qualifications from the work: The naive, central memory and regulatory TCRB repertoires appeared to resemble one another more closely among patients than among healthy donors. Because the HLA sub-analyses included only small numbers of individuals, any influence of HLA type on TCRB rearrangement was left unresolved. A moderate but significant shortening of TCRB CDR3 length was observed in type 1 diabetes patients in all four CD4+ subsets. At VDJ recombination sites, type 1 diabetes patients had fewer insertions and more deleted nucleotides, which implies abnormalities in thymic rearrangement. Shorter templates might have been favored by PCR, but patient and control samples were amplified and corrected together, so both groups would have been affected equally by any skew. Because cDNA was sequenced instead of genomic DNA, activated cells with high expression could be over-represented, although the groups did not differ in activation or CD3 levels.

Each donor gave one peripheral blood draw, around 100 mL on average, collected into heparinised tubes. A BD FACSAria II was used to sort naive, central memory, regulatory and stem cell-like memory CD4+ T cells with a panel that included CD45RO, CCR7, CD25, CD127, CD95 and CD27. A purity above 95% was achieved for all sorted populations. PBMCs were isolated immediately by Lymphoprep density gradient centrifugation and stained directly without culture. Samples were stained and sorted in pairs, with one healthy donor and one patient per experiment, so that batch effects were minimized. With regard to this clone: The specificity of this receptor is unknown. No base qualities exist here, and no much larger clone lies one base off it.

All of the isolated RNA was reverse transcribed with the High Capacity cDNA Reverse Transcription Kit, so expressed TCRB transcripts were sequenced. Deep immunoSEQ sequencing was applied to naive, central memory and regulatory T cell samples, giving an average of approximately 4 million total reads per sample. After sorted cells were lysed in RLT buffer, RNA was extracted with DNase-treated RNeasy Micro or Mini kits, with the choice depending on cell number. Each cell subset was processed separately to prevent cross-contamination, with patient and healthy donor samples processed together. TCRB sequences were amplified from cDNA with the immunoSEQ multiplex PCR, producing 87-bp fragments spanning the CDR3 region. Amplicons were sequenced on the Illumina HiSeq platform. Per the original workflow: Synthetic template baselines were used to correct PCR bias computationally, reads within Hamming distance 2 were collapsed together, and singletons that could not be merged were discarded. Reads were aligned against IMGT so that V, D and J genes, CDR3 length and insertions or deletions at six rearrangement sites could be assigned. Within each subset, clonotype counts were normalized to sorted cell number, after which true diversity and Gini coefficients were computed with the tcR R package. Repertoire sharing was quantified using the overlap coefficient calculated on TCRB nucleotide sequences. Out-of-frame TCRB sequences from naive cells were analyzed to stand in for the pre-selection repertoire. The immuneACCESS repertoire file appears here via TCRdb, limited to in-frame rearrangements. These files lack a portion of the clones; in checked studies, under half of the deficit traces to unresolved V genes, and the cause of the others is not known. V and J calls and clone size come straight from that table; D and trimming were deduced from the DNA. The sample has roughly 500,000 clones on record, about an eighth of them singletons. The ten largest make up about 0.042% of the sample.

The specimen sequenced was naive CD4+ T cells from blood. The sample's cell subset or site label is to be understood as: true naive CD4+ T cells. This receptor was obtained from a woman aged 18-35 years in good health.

CDR3 loop: CASSSWDGSNQPQHF. The DNA sequence reads TGTGCCAGCAGCTCCTGGGACGGGAGCAATCAGCCCCAGCATTTT. This sequence uses TRBV7-9 and TRBJ1-5, with a weak D call of TRBD1 (5 bases match). V is cut by 4 bases and J by 1 base, and the space between the germline ends is 11 bases. From the cysteine through the phenylalanine, the CDR3 covers 15 amino acids. Just CDR3 DNA is preserved here, 45 bases in frame from base 1. From the germline V gene (reference sequence), CDR1 is SEHNR and CDR2 is FQNEAQ.